The 26 T cell receptor beta chains listed next were all sequenced from one sample in a study of shared clonotypes between healthy human individuals. Only in-frame clones appear in the TCRdb table, and some are missing; sequencing was by immunoSEQ multiplex PCR. The table has roughly 680,000 clones, over 60% seen once. What was sequenced was memory CD4+ T cells sorted from blood. Sample subset: CD45RA-negative fraction. Every receptor here comes from a woman in her 30s in good health.

The chain joins TRBV4-1 to TRBJ2-5; D gene ambiguous. The CDR3 totals 16 residues. In germline, CDR1 is MGHRA, CDR2 YSYEKL. V lost 0 bases and J 5 bases, leaving 16 bases between the germline ends. The CDR3 coding sequence is TGCGCCAGCAGCCAAGATCTGGCAGAGGCGCGGGAGACCCAGTACTTC. Translating gives CASSQDLAEARETQYF.

The chain carries TRBV7-9 and TRBJ1-2; no definite D call. The germline V gene has CDR1 SEHNR and CDR2 FQNEAQ (reference sequence). V lost 6 bases and J lost 8, with 16 bases in between. CDR3 length: 13 residues. The chain's CDR3 is CASSQGLTGGYTF. The DNA for the CDR3 is TGTGCCAGCAGTCAAGGCCTAACGGGGGGCTACACCTTC. The whole variable domain, remainder taken from reference TRBV7-9 and TRBJ1-2, is DTGVSQNPRHKITKRGQNVTFRCDPISEHNRLYWYRQTLGQGPEFLTYFQNEAQLEKSRLLSDRFSAERPKGSFSTLEIQRTEQGDSAMYLCASSQGLTGGYTFGSGTRLTVV.

This clone showed up just a few times. The rearrangement links TRBV7-9 to TRBJ1-3, with 9 bases fitting TRBD1. There are 12 residues in the CDR3. Unmatched junction bases numbered 3, after V lost 7 bases and J lost 8 bases. Per the germline V gene, CDR1 is SEHNR and CDR2 is FQNEAQ (reference sequence). CDR3 DNA sequence: TGTGCCAGCACCCGGACAGGGGACACCATATATTTT. Its translation is CASTRTGDTIYF. Combining the CDR3 with reference TRBV7-9 and TRBJ1-3 gives the whole variable domain DTGVSQNPRHKITKRGQNVTFRCDPISEHNRLYWYRQTLGQGPEFLTYFQNEAQLEKSRLLSDRFSAERPKGSFSTLEIQRTEQGDSAMYLCASTRTGDTIYFGEGSWLTVV.

J is TRBJ1-4 and V is TRBV6-1, with a weak D call TRBD1 (5 bases). Per germline, CDR1 MNHNS and CDR2 SASEGT. The CDR3 length is 13 residues. Trimming removed 5 bases from V and 5 bases from J, with 9 bases in between. The CDR3 bases are TGTGCCAGCAGTCCCGGGGGGAATGAAAAACTGTTTTTT. The encoded protein is CASSPGGNEKLFF.

The genes are TRBV28 and TRBJ2-5, with D perhaps matching TRBD1 or TRBD2 (5 bases each). Trimming pared 5 bases from V and 4 bases from J, leaving 17 bases between. CDR1 and CDR2 (germline): MDHEN, SYDVKM. The CDR3 sequence is 15 residues long. The CDR3 loop reads CASSPPGLVGETQYF. CDR3 in DNA: TGTGCCAGCAGTCCCCCGGGGCTAGTTGGAGAGACCCAGTACTTC.

This clone was counted between two and nine times. The chain employs TRBV19 and TRBJ2-7; the match to TRBD2 covers 8 bases. Germline V gene sequence: CDR1 LNHDA, CDR2 SQIVND (reference sequence). Losses at the gene ends were 5 bases for V and 2 bases for J; bases not matched to a gene: 5. This CDR3 is 14 amino acids long. The CDR3 nucleotides are TGTGCCAGTAGTCCCTCACTAGCGGCCTACGAGCAGTACTTC. Amino acid sequence: CASSPSLAAYEQYF.

V usage is TRBV5-1 and J usage is TRBJ1-6; maybe TRBD1 (6 bases). The CDR3 has 15 amino acids. The V end lost 4 bases, the J end lost 4 bases, and 12 bases lay between the germline ends. CDR1 SGHRS and CDR2 YFSETQ come from the germline V gene. DNA of the CDR3: TGCGCCAGCAGCCCTCGGACAGATTATAATTCACCCCTCCACTTT. Translation: CASSPRTDYNSPLHF.

In this sample, this clone turned up a few times. This chain links TRBV10-2 with TRBJ2-2; D is ambiguous. Germline-derived CDR1 and CDR2 are WSHSY and SAAADI. Deletions cut 6 bases from V and 7 bases from J, with 18 bases between. This CDR3 is built from 15 residues. The CDR3 loop is CASSAFGARNGELFF. In DNA, the CDR3 is TGCGCCAGCAGCGCATTCGGAGCACGGAACGGGGAGCTGTTTTTT.

This clone appeared a single time. The genes are TRBV4-1 and TRBJ1-4; D is unclear. This CDR3 region has 17 residues. The germline V and J ends were trimmed by 1 base and 0 bases, with 12 bases remaining between them. The V gene's germline CDR1 is MGHRA and CDR2 YSYEKL. CDR3 protein: CASSQGSPTTTNEKLFF. As DNA, the CDR3 is TGCGCCAGCAGCCAAGGGTCTCCAACTACAACTAATGAAAAACTGTTTTTT.

J is TRBJ2-2 and V is TRBV9; 9 positions match TRBD1. With 3 bases clipped from V and 2 bases from J, the junction kept 5 bases outside the gene matches. Germline assignment: CDR1 SGDLS and CDR2 YYNGEE. The CDR3 sequence is 16 residues long. The CDR3 reads CASSAHRGLNTGELFF. The CDR3 DNA follows: TGTGCCAGCAGCGCACACAGGGGGCTAAACACCGGGGAGCTGTTTTTT.

A note on this clone: A clone one base away is much larger, so this may be a read error. The chain has TRBV7-8 and TRBJ1-2; no firm D call. The CDR3 totals 12 residues. Trimming took 2 bases from V and 4 from J, leaving 5 bases between them. Germline V lookup: CDR1 SGHVS, CDR2 FQNEAQ. CDR3 nucleotides: TGTGCCAGCAGCTTATCCAGCTATGGCTACACCTTC. It encodes CASSLSSYGYTF.

This chain uses TRBV2 with TRBJ1-4; D gene ambiguous. The CDR3 sequence is 16 residues long. The V gene lost 2 bases and the J gene lost 9 bases, with 19 bases spanning the gap. Germline loops: CDR1 SNHLY, CDR2 FYNNEI. As DNA, the CDR3 is TGTGCCAGCAGTGAACGGGGAGGATCTCAGGTTAAAAAACTGTTTTTT. Its protein is CASSERGGSQVKKLFF.

The chain carries TRBV11-2 and TRBJ2-5, with 7 bases lining up with TRBD2. TRBJ2-7 matches the DNA end more closely, so the J call is doubtful. The CDR3 is 15 residues long. CDR1 is SGHAT, CDR2 FQNNGV, per germline. CDR3 residues: CASSISSGDSYEQYF. The CDR3 bases are TGTGCCAGCAGCATATCTAGCGGAGATTCCTACGAGCAGTACTTC.

This clone was seen only a few times. The chain employs TRBV7-6 and TRBJ1-6; possible D gene TRBD1, 6 bases. This CDR3 has 15 amino acids. Trimming shortened V by 5 bases and J by 5 bases, and 13 bases separated the two germline ends. From germline, CDR1 is SGHVS and CDR2 FNYEAQ. The CDR3 region is CASSRVQGNNSPLHF. CDR3 nucleotide sequence: TGTGCCAGCAGCAGAGTTCAGGGGAATAATTCACCCCTCCACTTT.

This clone showed up just once. The rearrangement joins TRBV6-5 to TRBJ1-3, with 10 nucleotides matching TRBD1. Per germline, CDR1 MNHEY and CDR2 SVGAGI. The CDR3 length is 16 residues. V lost 2 bases, J lost 5 bases, and 6 bases stayed unmatched. DNA for the CDR3: TGTGCCAGCAGTTACGCCGGGACAGGGGACCGAAACACCATATATTTT. Translating gives CASSYAGTGDRNTIYF.

The sample holds one count of this clone. The rearrangement joins TRBV2 to TRBJ1-3; no definite D call. Trimming took 10 bases from V and 4 from J, leaving 14 bases between them. The CDR3 covers 13 residues. From germline, CDR1 is SNHLY and CDR2 FYNNEI. CDR3 nucleotide sequence: TGTGCCACCAAGAGGGATTTGGGAAACACCATATATTTT. It encodes CATKRDLGNTIYF. Full variable domain (rest looked up from reference TRBV2 and TRBJ1-3): EPEVTQTPSHQVTQMGQEVILRCVPISNHLYFYWYRQILGQKVEFLVSFYNNEISEKSEIFDDQFSVERPDGSNFTLKIRSTKLEDSAMYFCATKRDLGNTIYFGEGSWLTVV.

This clone turned up a few times. This chain joins TRBV28 and TRBJ2-2; 7 bases align to TRBD2. J was trimmed by 8 bases and V by 9 bases; bases with no gene match: 15. The V gene's germline CDR1 is MDHEN and CDR2 SYDVKM. The CDR3 contains 15 residues. The CDR3 loop is CASGGLAEDRGELFF. The CDR3 DNA sequence: TGTGCCAGTGGCGGCCTAGCGGAGGATAGGGGGGAGCTGTTTTTT. The variable domain in full, completed from reference TRBV28 and TRBJ2-2, reads DVKVTQSSRYLVKRTGEKVFLECVQDMDHENMFWYRQDPGLGLRLIYFSYDVKMKEKGDIPEGYSVSREKKERFSLILESASTNQTSMYLCASGGLAEDRGELFFGEGSRLTVL.

This clone was counted a few times. The same CDR3 arises from other DNA sequences in this sample as well. The gene calls are TRBV10-2 and TRBJ1-4; TRBD1 aligns across 8 bases. The J segment lost 8 bases and the V segment lost 0 bases, leaving 5 bases of the junction unmatched. Germline V lookup: CDR1 WSHSY, CDR2 SAAADI. This CDR3 region has 15 residues. This chain's CDR3 is CASSESVRGREKLFF. In nucleotides, the CDR3 is TGCGCCAGCAGTGAGTCTGTCAGGGGGCGGGAAAAACTGTTTTTT.

This rearrangement joins TRBV5-4 to TRBJ1-5; 7 bases fit TRBD1. Germline values: CDR1 SGHNT, CDR2 YYREEE (reference sequence). The ends lost 4 bases at V and 5 bases at J; junction bases unmatched: 6. The CDR3 covers 14 residues. The CDR3, as DNA: TGTGCCAGCAGCGCAGACAGGGTTGATCAGCCCCAGCATTTT. Amino acids: CASSADRVDQPQHF.

This chain links TRBV28 with TRBJ2-7; D uncertain. The germline V gene encodes CDR1 MDHEN and CDR2 SYDVKM. This CDR3 has 13 amino acids. V was pared by 5 bases and J by 5 bases, with 13 bases between. CDR3 bases: TGTGCCAGCAGTCCGACGGTTATGAACGAGCAGTACTTC. Its protein is CASSPTVMNEQYF.

This sequence joins TRBV6-1 and TRBJ2-7, with 9 positions matching TRBD2. The CDR3 sequence is 15 residues long. Per germline, CDR1 MNHNS and CDR2 SASEGT. V shed 9 bases and J 2 bases; nucleotides not matched to a gene: 11. The CDR3: CASRLAAQNPYEQYF. The DNA for the CDR3 is TGTGCCAGTCGACTAGCGGCCCAAAACCCCTACGAGCAGTACTTC.

The chain carries TRBV19 and TRBJ2-1; D is unclear. Germline CDR1 is LNHDA and CDR2 is SQIVND (reference sequence). There are 14 residues in the CDR3. Trimming cost V 11 bases and J 2 bases, with 16 bases left between them. In DNA form, the CDR3 reads TGTGCCTCAGCGCGGTCGAGGACCTACAATGAGCAGTTCTTC. It specifies CASARSRTYNEQFF.

With regard to this clone: A read error is likely here: a far larger clone is one base away. This same CDR3 is encoded by further DNA sequences in the sample. The chain links TRBV7-2 to TRBJ2-7, with 7 bases identical to TRBD2. The CDR3 loop spans 14 amino acids. V lost 5 bases and J lost 0; bases outside the gene matches: 4. CDR1 and CDR2 from the germline V gene are SGHTA and FQGNSA. CDR3 in amino acids: CASSTQRDSYEQYF. The DNA of the CDR3 is TGTGCCAGCAGCACACAGCGGGACTCCTACGAGCAGTACTTC.

The chain links TRBV4-1 to TRBJ2-3; 9 nucleotides line up with TRBD2. The CDR3 sequence is 20 residues long. V shed 1 base, J shed 1 base, and the junction held 15 bases outside the gene matches. Per germline, CDR1 MGHRA and CDR2 YSYEKL. The CDR3 protein is CASSQGWPSGIAVGTDTQYF. The CDR3 nucleotides read TGCGCCAGCAGCCAAGGGTGGCCTAGCGGGATCGCCGTTGGCACAGATACGCAGTATTTT.

This clone was counted between two and nine times. The chain employs TRBV19 and TRBJ2-3, with 7 bases lining up with TRBD2. The J segment lost 0 bases and the V segment lost 9 bases, leaving 3 bases of the junction unmatched. CDR1 and CDR2 (germline): LNHDA, SQIVND (reference sequence). The CDR3 is 13 residues long. The DNA of the CDR3 is TGTGCCAGAAGCGGGAAGAGCACAGATACGCAGTATTTT. This codes for CARSGKSTDTQYF. Drawing the rest from reference TRBV19 and TRBJ2-3, the complete variable domain is DGGITQSPKYLFRKEGQNVTLSCEQNLNHDAMYWYRQDPGQGLRLIYYSQIVNDFQKGDIAEGYSVSREKKESFPLTVTSAQKNPTAFYLCARSGKSTDTQYFGPGTRLTVL.

The chain couples TRBV4-1 to TRBJ2-5; D remains unclear. Trimming took off 2 bases at V and 4 bases at J, with 8 bases between the two ends. The CDR3 has 13 residues. Germline loops: CDR1 MGHRA, CDR2 YSYEKL. The CDR3 protein is CASSQYSPETQYF. CDR3 nucleotide sequence: TGCGCCAGCAGCCAATATTCCCCAGAGACCCAGTACTTC.